The rows below give T cell receptor beta chains drawn from one sample of a study of cytomegalovirus exposure and HLA in healthy donors. Produced via immunoSEQ multiplex PCR; TCRdb's table is partial and in-frame only. The data hold about 150,000 clones, with 82% observed a single time. The sequenced material came from PBMCs. The source is a woman aged 50 to 60 in good health and CMV-seropositive. The conserved cysteine and the conserved F or W are not part of the CDR3 here. Clone size appears in some rows only: once, few, many, or a class for an expanded clone.

j_call clone_size v_call cdr3_aa
TRBJ1-1 - TRBV18 ASSPPNRGRGGAF
TRBJ1-5 - TRBV6-6 ASSYPSSINQPQH
TRBJ1-1 once TRBV19 ASSIEGARVQL
TRBJ1-1 - TRBV6-1 ATQPDRGGSTEAF
TRBJ2-2 few TRBV18 ASSLGQGNTGELF
TRBJ1-5 - TRBV30 AGCNRGQNQKGNQPQH
TRBJ2-3 - TRBV7-6 ASSRHADTQY
TRBJ2-3 - TRBV5-6 ASSTGGRTDTQY
TRBJ2-7 - TRBV4-2 ASSQDLVGWTAYEQY
TRBJ1-1 - TRBV19 ASTHGQGVFEAF
TRBJ2-7 - TRBV30 AWSVRGLRTSYEQY
TRBJ2-7 few TRBV2 ASSEPSGAGEQY
TRBJ2-2 - TRBV19 ASSIVGGGELF
TRBJ1-1 - TRBV6-1 ATGGQGGRAF
TRBJ1-2 - TRBV5-4 ASSFSGPYGYT
TRBJ2-1 - TRBV2 ASSVGRGGEQF
TRBJ1-6 - TRBV27 ASSRVGSPLH
TRBJ2-7 - TRBV6-5 ASSPRRNMHEQY
TRBJ1-6 - TRBV25-1 ASSDRELSPLH
TRBJ2-1 - TRBV27 ASSLWQGDNEQF
TRBJ2-7 - TRBV7-2 ASSTAAVRGYEQY
TRBJ1-3 few TRBV4-3 ASSQAGGNTIY
TRBJ2-3 - TRBV4-1 ASSQTSRTSYHTQY
TRBJ1-3 - TRBV4-2 ASSPSTGEAGNTIY
TRBJ2-7 - TRBV30 AWSGAGSSYEQY
TRBJ1-4 - TRBV2 ASSGAVTEATNEKLF